These 32 T cell receptor beta chains share one sample of origin, sequenced in a study of cytomegalovirus exposure and HLA in healthy donors. It was with 60 Vbeta and 13 Jbeta primers that the PCR ran. Measured with immunoSEQ multiplex PCR; TCRdb has only the in-frame clones, and not every one. The sample holds around 200,000 clones, around three quarters seen once. The specimen sequenced was PBMCs. Receptors originate from a man aged 35-49 years in good health and CMV-seronegative.

The chain couples TRBV10-3 to TRBJ1-5; 7 bases line up with TRBD1. V lost 4 bases to trimming and J lost 7 bases; unmatched junction nucleotides: 4. This CDR3 spans 13 amino acids. Germline-derived CDR1 and CDR2 are ENHRY and SYGVKD. CDR3 DNA: TGTGCCATCAGTGGACAGGGAGGCCAGCCCCAGCATTTT. It codes for CAISGQGGQPQHF.

The chain uses TRBV28 and TRBJ2-1; TRBD2 is a possible D gene (6 bases). Trimming left V 4 bases short and J 4 bases short, with 11 bases between. This CDR3 comprises 14 residues. Germline V gene sequence: CDR1 MDHEN, CDR2 SYDVKM. CDR3 in amino acids: CASSYGTPYNEQFF. The CDR3 DNA reads TGTGCCAGCAGTTACGGGACTCCATACAATGAGCAGTTCTTC. The full variable domain, completed using reference TRBV28 and TRBJ2-1, is DVKVTQSSRYLVKRTGEKVFLECVQDMDHENMFWYRQDPGLGLRLIYFSYDVKMKEKGDIPEGYSVSREKKERFSLILESASTNQTSMYLCASSYGTPYNEQFFGPGTRLTVL.

The chain combines TRBV5-4 with TRBJ2-3; D uncertain. CDR3 size: 13 residues. Germline V gene data show CDR1 as SGHNT and CDR2 as YYREEE (reference sequence). Trimming pared 4 bases from V and 6 bases from J, leaving 12 bases between. CDR3: CASSLLGGDTQYF. Here the CDR3 DNA reads TGTGCCAGCAGCCTATTAGGCGGTGATACGCAGTATTTT.

This chain's CDR3 is CASSTRQGGNEKLFF. The CDR3 DNA is TGTGCCAGCAGTACCCGACAGGGCGGAAATGAAAAACTGTTTTTT. The V call is TRBV27, the J call TRBJ1-4, with 7 positions matching TRBD1. J lost 5 bases, V lost 5 bases, and 8 bases had no gene match. The CDR3 is 15 residues long. Germline lookup yields CDR1 MNHEY and CDR2 SMNVEV (reference sequence).

The genes are TRBV4-3 and TRBJ2-5, with TRBD1 matching over 10 bases. TRBJ2-7 explains the end of the DNA better; the J call may be wrong. CDR1 is LGHNA and CDR2 is YSLEER in the germline V gene. This CDR3 has 15 residues. Here the CDR3 DNA reads TGCGCCAGCAGCCAACCGGGACAGGGGCACCACGAGCAGTACTTC. This encodes CASSQPGQGHHEQYF.

The chain couples TRBV27 to TRBJ2-3, with TRBD1 matching 10 bases. The germline V gene has CDR1 MNHEY and CDR2 SMNVEV (reference sequence). With V trimmed by 5 bases and J by 4 bases, 6 bases remained unmatched. The CDR3 consists of 15 residues. The CDR3 is CASSLRDRGPDTQYF. The CDR3 region has the DNA TGTGCCAGCAGTCTCCGGGACAGGGGCCCAGATACGCAGTATTTT.

This chain uses TRBV7-8 with TRBJ1-6; D not certain. The CDR3 has 14 amino acids. Germline V lookup: CDR1 SGHVS, CDR2 FQNEAQ. V was trimmed by 6 bases and J by 8 bases, leaving 14 bases between them. CDR3 coding DNA: TGTGCCAGCAGTCCACGGAGAATGGATTCACCCCTCCACTTT. As protein: CASSPRRMDSPLHF.

This chain joins TRBV7-9 and TRBJ1-5; 7 bases map to TRBD1. The germline V gene encodes CDR1 SEHNR and CDR2 FQNEAQ (reference sequence). Trimming took 5 bases from V and 5 from J; bases not matched to a gene: 3. The CDR3 covers 13 residues. In DNA form, the CDR3 reads TGTGCCAGCAGCGCCGGGACAGATCAGCCCCAGCATTTT. This codes for CASSAGTDQPQHF.

This chain connects TRBV7-6 to TRBJ2-5, with a weak D call TRBD1 (5 bases). The CDR3 length is 14 residues. Germline lookup yields CDR1 SGHVS and CDR2 FNYEAQ. Trimming pared 1 base from V and 5 bases from J, leaving 11 bases between. CDR3 nucleotides: TGTGCCAGCAGCTTAGTTCAGGGCCGGGAGACCCAGTACTTC. Translation gives CASSLVQGRETQYF. The full variable domain, with the rest looked up from reference TRBV7-6 and TRBJ2-5, is GAGVSQSPRYKVTKRGQDVALRCDPISGHVSLYWYRQALGQGPEFLTYFNYEAQQDKSGLPNDRFSAERPEGSISTLTIQRTEQRDSAMYRCASSLVQGRETQYFGPGTRLLVL.

Here the CDR3 DNA reads TGCGCCAGCAGCCCACAGGTCTGGCGGGGGGACTTCACAGATACGCAGTATTTT. Translating it yields CASSPQVWRGDFTDTQYF. This sequence joins TRBV4-3 and TRBJ2-3; 8 nucleotides match TRBD2. V lost 4 bases, J lost 2 bases, and 14 bases stayed unmatched. Germline CDR1 reads LGHNA; CDR2 reads YSLEER. The CDR3 loop spans 18 amino acids.

The chain recombines TRBV4-1 with TRBJ2-1, with 12 nucleotides matching TRBD2. This CDR3 comprises 16 residues. CDR1 is MGHRA, CDR2 YSYEKL, per germline. The V and J ends lost 4 bases and 3 bases, in that order; junction bases with no gene match: 4. CDR3 in amino acids: CASSPGLAGSYNEQFF. As DNA, the CDR3 is TGCGCCAGCAGCCCGGGACTAGCGGGTAGCTACAATGAGCAGTTCTTC.

Only one count was recorded for this clone. V usage is TRBV12-5 and J usage is TRBJ2-5; 9 nucleotides agree with TRBD2. This CDR3 is 16 amino acids long. Per germline, CDR1 LGHNT and CDR2 FRNRAP. J lost 0 bases, V lost 0 bases, and 2 bases had no gene match. The CDR3 region has the DNA TGTGCTAGTGGTTTGGTGCGGGGGGGGTACCAAGAGACCCAGTACTTC. Translated, it gives CASGLVRGGYQETQYF.

V usage is TRBV9 and J usage is TRBJ1-1, with unresolved D. From germline, CDR1 is SGDLS and CDR2 YYNGEE. V shed 0 bases and J shed 0 bases, with 6 bases lying between them. This CDR3 is 14 amino acids long. CDR3 coding DNA: TGTGCCAGCAGCGTAGATATCCTGAACACTGAAGCTTTCTTT. This codes for CASSVDILNTEAFF.

This clone was picked up a small number of times. The rearrangement uses TRBV5-1 and TRBJ1-4; the match to TRBD1 covers 12 bases. This CDR3 comprises 16 residues. CDR1 SGHRS and CDR2 YFSETQ come from the germline V gene. Losses at the gene ends were 1 base for V and 8 bases for J; bases not matched to a gene: 6. In nucleotides, the CDR3 is TGCGCCAGCAGCTTGATCCCGGGGACAGGGGGCGAAAAACTGTTTTTT. Its translation: CASSLIPGTGGEKLFF. Full variable domain (missing parts from reference TRBV5-1 and TRBJ1-4): KAGVTQTPRYLIKTRGQQVTLSCSPISGHRSVSWYQQTPGQGLQFLFEYFSETQRNKGNFPGRFSGRQFSNSRSEMNVSTLELGDSALYLCASSLIPGTGGEKLFFGSGTQLSVL.

The DNA of the CDR3 is TGTGCCAGCAGCTCGGGACTCCCTGGGGCTCTGGACACTGAAGCTTTCTTT. This gives the protein CASSSGLPGALDTEAFF. The gene calls are TRBV5-6 and TRBJ1-1, with D maybe TRBD1 (5 bases). V gave up 3 bases and J gave up 3 bases, with 21 bases separating them. CDR1 is SGHDT, CDR2 YYEEEE, per germline. This CDR3 region has 17 residues.

The chain recombines TRBV9 with TRBJ2-2, with D maybe TRBD2 (5 bases). Trimming left V 0 bases short and J 0 bases short, with 9 bases between. CDR3 size: 16 residues. Germline V gene data show CDR1 as SGDLS and CDR2 as YYNGEE. CDR3 loop: CASSVDRRPNTGELFF. CDR3 DNA: TGTGCCAGCAGCGTAGATCGGAGGCCGAACACCGGGGAGCTGTTTTTT.

The chain couples TRBV28 to TRBJ1-6; D is uncertain. Germline V gene sequence: CDR1 MDHEN, CDR2 SYDVKM. Deletions cut 3 bases from V and 4 bases from J, with 7 bases between. The CDR3 length is 14 residues. The CDR3 loop reads CASSFQKYNSPLHF. In DNA, the CDR3 is TGTGCCAGCAGTTTCCAGAAGTATAATTCACCCCTCCACTTT.

The J gene is TRBJ2-3, the V gene TRBV5-1, with 13 bases lining up with TRBD2. J lost 0 bases, V lost 3 bases, and 4 bases had no gene match. CDR1 and CDR2 from the germline V gene are SGHRS and YFSETQ. CDR3 length equals 17 residues. The CDR3 spells CASSSGTSGASTDTQYF. The DNA of the CDR3 is TGCGCCAGCAGCTCCGGGACTAGCGGGGCTAGCACAGATACGCAGTATTTT.

The chain joins TRBV7-9 to TRBJ1-1, with D tentatively TRBD1 (5 bases). The V gene's germline CDR1 is SEHNR and CDR2 FQNEAQ (reference sequence). This CDR3 is built from 15 residues. V gave up 5 bases and J gave up 3 bases, with 16 bases separating them. The CDR3 DNA is TGTGCCAGCAGCACTGCAGGGAAGGGGTACACTGAAGCTTTCTTT. This sequence encodes CASSTAGKGYTEAFF.

The chain combines TRBV7-8 with TRBJ2-5; a possible D gene is TRBD1 (6 bases). Germline V gene data show CDR1 as SGHVS and CDR2 as FQNEAQ. Trimming cost V 5 bases and J 3 bases, with 25 bases left between them. CDR3 size: 18 residues. The DNA of the CDR3 is TGTGCCAGCAGCCGCATCTTTTACAGGGTCGTCGTAGAAGAGACCCAGTACTTC. Protein: CASSRIFYRVVVEETQYF.

This clone turned up a few times. CDR3 in DNA: TGTGCCAGCAGCTTAACCCAGTCTGGCACAGATACGCAGTATTTT. It specifies CASSLTQSGTDTQYF. The chain has TRBV7-6 and TRBJ2-3; D not resolved. Between the trimmed V and J ends, which lost 2 bases and 1 base, there was a span of 10 bases. CDR1 is SGHVS, CDR2 FNYEAQ, per germline. The CDR3 loop spans 15 amino acids. Filled out from reference TRBV7-6 and TRBJ2-3, the complete variable domain reads GAGVSQSPRYKVTKRGQDVALRCDPISGHVSLYWYRQALGQGPEFLTYFNYEAQQDKSGLPNDRFSAERPEGSISTLTIQRTEQRDSAMYRCASSLTQSGTDTQYFGPGTRLTVL.

The rearrangement uses TRBV7-3 and TRBJ1-3; D might be TRBD1 (5 bases). The germline V and J ends were trimmed by 3 bases and 4 bases, with 13 bases remaining between them. Germline lookup yields CDR1 SGHTA and CDR2 FQGTGA. The CDR3 is made up of 15 amino acids. The CDR3 DNA reads TGTGCCAGCAGCTTGACAGTGGATGCGGGAAACACCATATATTTT. Amino acid sequence: CASSLTVDAGNTIYF.

The gene calls are TRBV25-1 and TRBJ2-1, with D tentatively TRBD1 (6 bases). Between the trimmed V and J ends, which lost 3 bases and 8 bases, there was a span of 14 bases. Germline-derived CDR1 and CDR2 are MGHDK and SYGVNS. This CDR3 region has 14 residues. CDR3 sequence: CASSEMGAGYEQFF. The CDR3 DNA sequence: TGTGCCAGCAGTGAGATGGGGGCTGGTTATGAGCAGTTCTTC.

The J gene is TRBJ1-5, the V gene TRBV23-1; unclear D gene. TRBV23-1 is reported as an ORF; its role is uncertain. The CDR3 consists of 14 residues. V lost 3 bases and J 6 bases, leaving 12 bases between the germline ends. CDR3 residues: CASSQWGGSQPQHF. The CDR3 coding sequence is TGCGCCAGCAGTCAGTGGGGAGGGAGTCAGCCCCAGCATTTT.

The chain employs TRBV6-6 and TRBJ2-3, with D unclear. This CDR3 comprises 13 residues. The germline gives CDR1 MNHNY, CDR2 SVGAGI (reference sequence). V was shortened by 0 bases and J by 4 bases, with 5 bases between the two germline ends. The CDR3 DNA reads as TGTGCCAGCAGTTACTCGCCGGCAGATACGCAGTATTTT. It encodes CASSYSPADTQYF.

The J gene is TRBJ2-7, the V gene TRBV29-1; tentative D call: TRBD1 (6 bases). V dropped 7 bases and J dropped 5 bases, with 12 bases sitting between them. Germline V lookup: CDR1 SQVTM, CDR2 ANQGSEA. CDR3 length: 11 amino acids. DNA for the CDR3: TGCAGCGCTCAAACAGGGAACGAGCAGTACTTC. Protein product: CSAQTGNEQYF.

The rearrangement joins TRBV7-3 to TRBJ2-3; D is perhaps TRBD2 (6 bases). The V and J ends lost 0 bases and 4 bases respectively, with 8 bases between them. Germline V gives CDR1 SGHTA, CDR2 FQGTGA. The CDR3 has 14 amino acids. The CDR3 bases are TGTGCCAGCAGCTTAACCGGGACTCCAGATACGCAGTATTTT. Its protein is CASSLTGTPDTQYF.

This clone showed up just once. The chain couples TRBV27 to TRBJ1-6; no firm D call. Trimming removed 0 bases at V and 8 bases at J, with 11 bases between. In germline, CDR1 is MNHEY, CDR2 SMNVEV (reference sequence). The CDR3 extends over 15 amino acids. CDR3 sequence reads: CASSLSTGIYSPLHF. Here the CDR3 DNA reads TGTGCCAGCAGTTTATCGACTGGTATTTATTCACCCCTCCACTTT.

The rearrangement joins TRBV7-6 to TRBJ1-2; possible D gene TRBD1, 5 bases. Trimming cost V 2 bases and J 4 bases, with 8 bases left between them. Germline CDR1 reads SGHVS; CDR2 reads FNYEAQ. The CDR3 sequence is 13 residues long. CDR3 residues: CASSLYTGYGYTF. Written as DNA, the CDR3 is TGTGCCAGCAGCTTATATACAGGCTATGGCTACACCTTC.

The genes are TRBV7-2 and TRBJ2-5, with 14 bases fitting TRBD2. Per the germline V gene, CDR1 is SGHTA and CDR2 is FQGNSA. The V and J ends lost 6 bases and 5 bases, in that order; junction bases with no gene match: 8. This CDR3 is built from 16 residues. CDR3 protein: CASRPGLAGEYETQYF. Written as DNA, the CDR3 is TGTGCCAGCAGGCCGGGACTAGCGGGGGAGTACGAGACCCAGTACTTC.

The chain couples TRBV2 to TRBJ2-1, with D perhaps matching TRBD1 (6 bases). V lost 5 bases, J lost 4 bases, and 12 bases lay in between. This CDR3 contains 14 residues. CDR1 SNHLY and CDR2 FYNNEI come from the germline V gene. The CDR3, as DNA: TGTGCCAGCAGTACCGGACAGATTTACAATGAGCAGTTCTTC. Its protein is CASSTGQIYNEQFF.

This clone was seen a few times. This sequence joins TRBV28 and TRBJ2-6; TRBD1 matches at 8 bases. Unmatched junction bases numbered 11, after V lost 7 bases and J lost 3 bases. Per the germline V gene, CDR1 is MDHEN and CDR2 is SYDVKM. The CDR3 length is 17 residues. CDR3 DNA: TGTGCCAGCACCCGGCGGCAGGGGGCCGATGGGGCCAACGTCCTGACTTTC. Translating it yields CASTRRQGADGANVLTF.